This TCR beta chain is from a study of CD8+ T cells in alopecia areata. About the research overall: Treated patients were given 5 to 10 mg oral tofacitinib twice daily. Using the percentage of affected scalp area, treated patients' severity was scored.

This sample's treatment: oral pan-JAK inhibitor, 5-10 mg twice daily. This CDR3 contains 18 residues. Germline V gene lookup returns CDR1 LGHNA and CDR2 YNFKEQ. Trimming cost V 6 bases and J 0 bases; bases outside gene matches: 8. A word on this clone: The target antigen is unknown.

Notes on the study in general: Amid tofacitinib therapy, many expanded lesional clones stayed present in scalp and blood. Especially in alopecia totalis/universalis, lesional scalp showed greater clonality than normal scalp did.

As the sequencing template, cDNA was produced by extracting RNA and reverse transcribing it. The protocol was immunoSEQ multiplex PCR, while the TCRdb copy is restricted to in-frame clones and leaves out a portion. The sample lists about 210,000 clones; about 64% were seen once. The TCR originated in a human donor with alopecia areata. Sample: CD4+ T cells sorted from blood, taken at week 4, from a patient treated with tofacitinib. This sequence joins TRBV4-2 and TRBJ2-3; TRBD2 matches 14 bases. CDR3 in amino acids: CASSRLAGGPLSTDTQYF. As DNA, the CDR3 is TGTGCCAGCAGTCGACTAGCGGGGGGGCCTCTTAGCACAGATACGCAGTATTTT.